The TCR beta chain described here comes from a study of T cell responses to AZD1222 COVID-19 vaccine. TCRdb's table, derived via immunoSEQ multiplex PCR, lists solely in-frame clones and lacks some. The sample holds approximately 110,000 clones, approximately 85% seen once. In the case of this clone: What it binds is unknown.

Germline CDR1 LGHDT, CDR2 YNNKEL (reference sequence). V lost 4 bases, J lost 4 bases, and 9 bases stayed unmatched. This CDR3 spans 15 amino acids. Study-wide results and caveats: With two AZD1222 doses given, Spike-specific TCR breadth and depth both rose. Mapped onto spike, vaccine-associated CD4 TCRs spanned it and were dominant at 160-218 and 743-854. Among the donors, most were white British and more were female, and clonal diversity was possibly underestimated. Baseline serology detected seropositivity in only 5 or 6 AZD1222 recipients.

The material was peripheral blood, obtained on day 0 of AZD1222 vaccination. The sequence came from an adult in good health. The chain joins TRBV3-1 (or the pseudogene TRBV3-2) to TRBJ1-1; 7 bases fit TRBD1. The CDR3 reads CASSLEQGRSTEAFF. The CDR3 DNA reads as TGTGCCAGCAGCCTCGAACAGGGGAGAAGCACTGAAGCTTTCTTT.